One sample yielded the 10 T cell receptor beta chains listed below, sequenced in a study of cytomegalovirus exposure and HLA in healthy donors. Primers: 60 Vbeta forward and 13 Jbeta reverse. Libraries were prepared by immunoSEQ multiplex PCR; TCRdb keeps only in-frame clonotypes and omits some of them. The repertoire consists of roughly 180,000 clones, with around 79% occurring once and the leading ten covering more than 2.5%. The sequenced sample was PBMCs. Receptors originate from a female donor in good health and CMV-seronegative.

The chain employs TRBV2 and TRBJ2-7, with 7 nucleotides matching TRBD1. This CDR3 has 17 residues. CDR1 is SNHLY, CDR2 FYNNEI, per germline. Trimming cost V 0 bases and J 2 bases; bases outside gene matches: 10. DNA of the CDR3: TGTGCCAGCAGTGAAGCGCAATGGGGGACAGATCCCTACGAGCAGTACTTC. Amino acids: CASSEAQWGTDPYEQYF.

This clone was counted between two and nine times. The chain recombines TRBV7-2 with TRBJ1-3; D unresolved. This CDR3 comprises 16 residues. The germline V and J ends were trimmed by 1 base and 0 bases, with 10 bases remaining between them. Germline values: CDR1 SGHTA, CDR2 FQGNSA. CDR3 nucleotides: TGTGCCAGCAGCTTAGTTACTACTCGCTCTGGAAACACCATATATTTT. Its translation is CASSLVTTRSGNTIYF.

The chain has TRBV4-1 and TRBJ2-4, with 8 nucleotides matching TRBD2. The V and J ends lost 6 bases and 3 bases, in that order; junction bases with no gene match: 10. Germline assignment: CDR1 MGHRA and CDR2 YSYEKL. This CDR3 spans 16 amino acids. The CDR3: CASSRAAGGHKNIQYF. The CDR3, as DNA: TGCGCCAGCAGTAGGGCGGCGGGGGGACACAAAAACATTCAGTACTTC.

This sequence joins TRBV19 and TRBJ2-1; TRBD1 is a possible D gene (6 bases). V shed 2 bases and J shed 6 bases, with 14 bases lying between them. The CDR3 is 15 amino acids. Per the germline V gene, CDR1 is LNHDA and CDR2 is SQIVND (reference sequence). The CDR3 sequence is CASSIKNRVANEQFF. The CDR3 bases are TGTGCCAGTAGTATAAAAAACAGGGTGGCCAATGAGCAGTTCTTC. Complete variable domain (other parts from reference TRBV19 and TRBJ2-1): DGGITQSPKYLFRKEGQNVTLSCEQNLNHDAMYWYRQDPGQGLRLIYYSQIVNDFQKGDIAEGYSVSREKKESFPLTVTSAQKNPTAFYLCASSIKNRVANEQFFGPGTRLTVL.

J is TRBJ1-1 and V is TRBV4-2; D is possibly TRBD1 (5 bases). The CDR3 runs to 15 residues. V lost 0 bases and J lost 1, with 9 bases in between. Germline V gene sequence: CDR1 LGHNA, CDR2 YNFKEQ. This CDR3 reads CASSQDQGTNTEAFF. The CDR3 DNA is TGTGCCAGCAGCCAAGATCAGGGAACGAACACTGAAGCTTTCTTT.

V gene TRBV6-6 combines with J gene TRBJ2-5; 7 nucleotides align to TRBD1. In germline, CDR1 is MNHNY, CDR2 SVGAGI (reference sequence). The J segment lost 3 bases and the V segment lost 5 bases, leaving 3 bases of the junction unmatched. The CDR3 runs to 13 residues. CDR3 DNA sequence: TGTGCCAGCAGTCCGGACAGGAAAGAGACCCAGTACTTC. This codes for CASSPDRKETQYF.

The chain joins TRBV5-1 to TRBJ2-7, with D perhaps TRBD1 (6 bases). V lost 4 bases, J lost 3 bases, and 11 bases lay in between. The CDR3 covers 13 residues. Per germline, CDR1 SGHRS and CDR2 YFSETQ. The CDR3 here is CASSLGQFYEQYF. The CDR3 nucleotides are TGCGCCAGCAGCCTTGGACAGTTCTACGAGCAGTACTTC. Looking up the rest from reference TRBV5-1 and TRBJ2-7 gives the full variable domain: KAGVTQTPRYLIKTRGQQVTLSCSPISGHRSVSWYQQTPGQGLQFLFEYFSETQRNKGNFPGRFSGRQFSNSRSEMNVSTLELGDSALYLCASSLGQFYEQYFGPGTRLTVT.

The table lists this clone with a few counts. The V call is TRBV4-3, the J call TRBJ1-5; D uncertain. The CDR3 extends over 16 amino acids. CDR1 is LGHNA, CDR2 YSLEER, per germline. V lost 0 bases and J 5 bases, leaving 14 bases between the germline ends. CDR3 coding DNA: TGCGCCAGCAGCCAAGATTCGTGGGGAGGGCATCAGCCCCAGCATTTT. Amino acid sequence: CASSQDSWGGHQPQHF.

The chain employs TRBV27 and TRBJ1-1; tentatively, D is TRBD1 (5 bases). Germline-derived CDR1 and CDR2 are MNHEY and SMNVEV (reference sequence). Trimming took 3 bases from V and 5 from J, leaving 10 bases between them. The CDR3 covers 13 residues. The CDR3 loop is CASSFSGLTEAFF. The CDR3 bases are TGTGCCAGCAGTTTCTCAGGGTTAACTGAAGCTTTCTTT.

This clone showed up just a few times. This chain joins TRBV28 and TRBJ2-3; 14 bases agree with TRBD2. This CDR3 is built from 15 residues. V lost 5 bases, J lost 5 bases, and 3 bases stayed unmatched. In germline, CDR1 is MDHEN, CDR2 SYDVKM. CDR3 residues: CASSRLAGGVDTQYF. The CDR3 coding sequence is TGTGCCAGCAGTCGACTAGCGGGGGGGGTAGATACGCAGTATTTT.